The 10 T cell receptor beta chains reported below all come from one sample, sequenced in a study of T cells in Graves' hyperthyroidism and ophthalmopathy (dated by TCRdb to about 2019). The library was built by means of multiplex PCR. Sequenced using an Illumina HiSeq 2000. TCR beta CDR3 regions were amplified from RNA transcripts. A first-round RT-PCR of the TCR CDR3 used the HTBI primer set with the Qiagen OneStep RT-PCR kit. The public reads were run again by TCRdb, first through fastp at Q25 and then through MiXCR, and only productive beta chains were kept. Rows are unified per CDR3 protein, each entry keeping the most common DNA and genes. This sample gives about 700,000 distinct CDR3 sequences in total; just under 45% of them show up just once. The ten largest clones represent 7% to 7.5% of the sample. The sequenced sample consisted of peripheral blood or thyroid tissue (not recorded which). These receptors all come from an adult man with Graves' disease, either hyperthyroidism or ophthalmopathy (not recorded which).

This chain links TRBV10-3 with TRBJ1-5, with 8 bases matching TRBD1. The CDR3 runs to 15 residues. V was clipped by 4 bases and J by 6 bases; unmatched bases: 8. CDR1 ENHRY and CDR2 SYGVKD come from the germline V gene. CDR3 protein: CAISASQGASQPQHF. DNA for the CDR3: TGTGCCATCAGTGCCTCCCAGGGGGCTAGTCAGCCCCAGCATTTT.

The chain carries TRBV6-5 and TRBJ1-1; D gene unclear. CDR1 and CDR2 (germline): MNHEY, SVGAGI. The V and J ends lost 4 bases and 10 bases respectively, with 22 bases between them. This CDR3 comprises 15 residues. Here the CDR3 reads CASSSPGPALKGAFF. CDR3 coding DNA: TGTGCCAGCAGTTCCCCCGGCCCGGCCCTAAAGGGAGCTTTCTTT.

The chain uses TRBV5-1 and TRBJ1-1; a possible D gene is TRBD1 (5 bases). Germline V gene lookup returns CDR1 SGHRS and CDR2 YFSETQ. Trimming cost V 4 bases and J 1 base, with 11 bases left between them. This CDR3 has 14 amino acids. The CDR3 region has the DNA TGCGCCAGCAGCGCCGGACAACAGAACACTGAAGCTTTCTTT. Encoded protein: CASSAGQQNTEAFF.

This clonotype was counted many times. The rearrangement uses TRBV2 and TRBJ1-6; TRBD1 agrees at 11 bases. After removal of 5 bases from V and 3 bases from J, the junction contained 3 bases not matched to a gene. The CDR3 contains 16 residues. The germline gives CDR1 SNHLY, CDR2 FYNNEI. For the CDR3, the DNA is TGTGCCAGCAGTAGGACAGGGGGCGACTATAATTCACCCCTCCACTTT. Translating gives CASSRTGGDYNSPLHF. Filled out from reference TRBV2 and TRBJ1-6, the complete variable domain reads EPEVTQTPSHQVTQMGQEVILRCVPISNHLYFYWYRQILGQKVEFLVSFYNNEISEKSEIFDDQFSVERPDGSNFTLKIRSTKLEDSAMYFCASSRTGGDYNSPLHFGNGTRLTVT.

The chain links TRBV29-1 to TRBJ1-2; 7 bases match TRBD1. The J segment lost 4 bases and the V segment lost 2 bases, leaving 7 bases of the junction unmatched. This CDR3 region has 14 residues. From germline, CDR1 is SQVTM and CDR2 ANQGSEA. DNA for the CDR3: TGCAGCGTTGAACGTCCCGGGACAGCCTATGGCTACACCTTC. Translation gives CSVERPGTAYGYTF.

In this sample, this clonotype turned up many times. The rearrangement uses TRBV12-3 or TRBV12-4 and TRBJ1-2; D might be TRBD1 (5 bases). The CDR3 covers 11 residues. The V and J ends lost 6 bases and 7 bases respectively, with 9 bases between them. The CDR3 sequence is CASSIGVGYTF. The CDR3 region has the DNA TGTGCCAGCAGCATAGGGGTTGGCTACACCTTC.

Here the CDR3 reads CATSVETGALTQYF. CDR3 DNA sequence: TGTGCCACCAGCGTTGAGACAGGGGCCCTTACCCAGTACTTC. The chain recombines TRBV15 with TRBJ2-5; 8 bases line up with TRBD1. The CDR3 consists of 14 residues. V lost 5 bases, J lost 8 bases, and 10 bases stayed unmatched. CDR1 LNHNV and CDR2 YYDKDF come from the germline V gene (reference sequence).

The chain couples TRBV6-6 to TRBJ2-7; TRBD1 matches 7 bases. CDR1 MNHNY and CDR2 SVGAGI come from the germline V gene (reference sequence). This CDR3 is built from 13 residues. This CDR3 is CDAPTGSQYEQYF. DNA for the CDR3: TGTGACGCTCCGACAGGGAGCCAGTACGAGCAGTACTTC.

This clonotype was observed many times. The V gene is TRBV20-1, the J gene TRBJ2-7; TRBD1 is a possible D gene (5 bases). Deletions cut 6 bases from V and 7 bases from J, with 10 bases between. Germline V gives CDR1 DFQATT, CDR2 SNEGSKA (reference sequence). The CDR3 loop spans 10 amino acids. CDR3 in amino acids: CSAGADEQYF. DNA of the CDR3: TGCAGTGCAGGGGCGGATGAGCAGTACTTC.

This clonotype was seen only a few times. The genes are TRBV5-1 and TRBJ2-5, with D unresolved. CDR1 is SGHRS, CDR2 YFSETQ, per germline. This CDR3 is 15 amino acids long. The V end lost 4 bases, the J end lost 0 bases, and 13 bases lay between the germline ends. CDR3 sequence: CASSPNSVDQETQYF. The CDR3 DNA follows: TGCGCCAGCAGCCCCAACTCGGTGGACCAAGAGACCCAGTACTTC.